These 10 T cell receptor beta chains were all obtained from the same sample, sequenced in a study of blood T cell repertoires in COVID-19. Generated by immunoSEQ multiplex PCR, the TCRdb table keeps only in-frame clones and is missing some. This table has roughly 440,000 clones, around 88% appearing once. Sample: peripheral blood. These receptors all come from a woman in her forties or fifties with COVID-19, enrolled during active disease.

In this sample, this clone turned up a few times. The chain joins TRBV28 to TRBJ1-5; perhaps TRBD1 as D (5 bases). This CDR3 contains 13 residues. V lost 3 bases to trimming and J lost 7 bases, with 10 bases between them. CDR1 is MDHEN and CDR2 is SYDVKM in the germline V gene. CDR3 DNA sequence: TGTGCCAGCAGTTTTCAGGGAGGACAGCCCCAGCATTTT. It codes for CASSFQGGQPQHF.

CDR3 protein: CASSIFWGRQFSNQPQHF. CDR3 nucleotides: TGTGCCAGCAGCATTTTCTGGGGTAGACAGTTTAGCAATCAGCCCCAGCATTTT. The chain links TRBV7-8 to TRBJ1-5; a weak D match, TRBD1 (5 bases). Trimming took 5 bases from V and 0 from J, leaving 20 bases between them. Germline CDR1 reads SGHVS; CDR2 reads FQNEAQ. The CDR3 is made up of 18 amino acids.

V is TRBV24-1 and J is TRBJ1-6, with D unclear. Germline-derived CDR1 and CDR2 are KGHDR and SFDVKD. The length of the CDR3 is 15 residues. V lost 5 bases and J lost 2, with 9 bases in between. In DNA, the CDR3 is TGTGCCACCAGTGCGGGAGGCCCCTATAATTCACCCCTCCACTTT. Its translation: CATSAGGPYNSPLHF.

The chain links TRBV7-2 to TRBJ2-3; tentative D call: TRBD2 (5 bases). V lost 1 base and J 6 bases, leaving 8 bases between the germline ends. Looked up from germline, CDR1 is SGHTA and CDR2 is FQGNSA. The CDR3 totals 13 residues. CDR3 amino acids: CASSLVREDTQYF. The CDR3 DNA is TGTGCCAGCAGCTTAGTAAGGGAGGATACGCAGTATTTT.

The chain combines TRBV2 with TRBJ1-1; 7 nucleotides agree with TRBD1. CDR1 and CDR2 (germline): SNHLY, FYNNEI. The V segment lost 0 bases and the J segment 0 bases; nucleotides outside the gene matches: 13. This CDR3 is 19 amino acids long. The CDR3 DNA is TGTGCCAGCAGTGAAGCGTCTTTGGGGACAGCTATGATGAACACTGAAGCTTTCTTT. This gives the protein CASSEASLGTAMMNTEAFF. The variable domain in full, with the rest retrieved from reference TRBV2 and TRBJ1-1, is EPEVTQTPSHQVTQMGQEVILRCVPISNHLYFYWYRQILGQKVEFLVSFYNNEISEKSEIFDDQFSVERPDGSNFTLKIRSTKLEDSAMYFCASSEASLGTAMMNTEAFFGQGTRLTVV.

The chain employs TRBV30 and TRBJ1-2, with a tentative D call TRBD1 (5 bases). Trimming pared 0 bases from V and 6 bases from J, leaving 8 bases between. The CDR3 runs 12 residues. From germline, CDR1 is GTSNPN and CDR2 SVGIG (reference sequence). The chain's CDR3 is CAWSVLGHGYTF. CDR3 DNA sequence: TGTGCCTGGAGTGTACTGGGGCATGGCTACACCTTC.

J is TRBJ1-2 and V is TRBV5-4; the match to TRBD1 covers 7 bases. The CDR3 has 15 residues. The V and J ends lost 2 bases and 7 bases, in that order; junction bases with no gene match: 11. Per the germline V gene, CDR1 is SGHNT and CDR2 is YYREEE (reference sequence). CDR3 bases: TGTGCCAGCAGCTTCGGAGACAGGGTACGTGGTGGCTACACCTTC. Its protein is CASSFGDRVRGGYTF.

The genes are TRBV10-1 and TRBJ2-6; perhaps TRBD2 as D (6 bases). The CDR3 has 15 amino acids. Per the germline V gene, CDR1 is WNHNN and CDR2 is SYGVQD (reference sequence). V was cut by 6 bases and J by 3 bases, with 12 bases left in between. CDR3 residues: CASRPSGSGANVLTF. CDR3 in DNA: TGCGCCAGCAGACCTTCCGGGAGTGGGGCCAACGTCCTGACTTTC.

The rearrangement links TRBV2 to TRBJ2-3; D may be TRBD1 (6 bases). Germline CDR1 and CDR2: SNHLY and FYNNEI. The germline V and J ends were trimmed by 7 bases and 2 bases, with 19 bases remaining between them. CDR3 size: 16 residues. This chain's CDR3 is CASTILRQANTDTQYF. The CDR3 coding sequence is TGTGCCAGCACCATTCTTAGACAGGCCAACACAGATACGCAGTATTTT. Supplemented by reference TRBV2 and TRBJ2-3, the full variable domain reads EPEVTQTPSHQVTQMGQEVILRCVPISNHLYFYWYRQILGQKVEFLVSFYNNEISEKSEIFDDQFSVERPDGSNFTLKIRSTKLEDSAMYFCASTILRQANTDTQYFGPGTRLTVL.

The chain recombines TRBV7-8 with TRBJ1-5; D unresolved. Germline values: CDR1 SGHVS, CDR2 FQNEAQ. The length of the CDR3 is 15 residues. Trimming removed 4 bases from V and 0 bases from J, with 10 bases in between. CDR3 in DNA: TGTGCCAGCAGCTCAAACACATATAGCAATCAGCCCCAGCATTTT. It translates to CASSSNTYSNQPQHF. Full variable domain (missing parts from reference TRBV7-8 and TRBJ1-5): GAGVSQSPRYKVAKRGQDVALRCDPISGHVSLFWYQQALGQGPEFLTYFQNEAQLDKSGLPSDRFFAERPEGSVSTLKIQRTQQEDSAVYLCASSSNTYSNQPQHFGDGTRLSIL.